This is a list of T cell receptor beta chains from one sample in a study of shared clonotypes between healthy human individuals. The table came from immunoSEQ multiplex PCR; TCRdb's copy has only in-frame clones and leaves some out. The repertoire consists of about 1,500,000 clones, with around 97% occurring once and the leading ten covering roughly 1.2%. Sequences were obtained from naive CD4+ T cells sorted from blood. Every receptor here comes from a man aged 30 to 45 in good health. Both conserved end residues are part of each CDR3. The D gene is left open where the match is weak. Clone size is not always given. Where it is, it says once, few, many or a class for expanded clones.

j_call: TRBJ2-2; clone_size: -; d_call: -; v_call: TRBV4-1; cdr3_nt: TGCGCCAGCAGCCGTGCGGCCGCCTGGAGCGGGGAGCTGTTTTTT; cdr3_aa: CASSRAAAWSGELFF
j_call: TRBJ2-1; clone_size: -; d_call: -; v_call: TRBV12-5; cdr3_nt: TGTGCTAGTGGTTTGTTTGGGGCTAATGAGCAGTTCTTC; cdr3_aa: CASGLFGANEQFF
j_call: TRBJ2-3; clone_size: -; d_call: -; v_call: TRBV7-9; cdr3_nt: TGTGCCAGCAGCCAAACCGGGACTGTCGGCACAGATACGCAGTATTTT; cdr3_aa: CASSQTGTVGTDTQYF
j_call: TRBJ2-7; clone_size: once; d_call: -; v_call: TRBV12-5; cdr3_nt: TGTGCTAGTGGCCCGACAAGTTTGGGCTACGAGCAGTACTTC; cdr3_aa: CASGPTSLGYEQYF
j_call: TRBJ2-7; clone_size: -; d_call: TRBD2; v_call: TRBV18; cdr3_nt: TGTGCCAGCTCACCGTATCCGGCTAGCGGAACCTACGAGCAGTACTTC; cdr3_aa: CASSPYPASGTYEQYF
j_call: TRBJ1-2; clone_size: -; d_call: TRBD1; v_call: TRBV19; cdr3_nt: TGTGCCAGTAGTCTTCCCGGGACAGGGATTTGGGATGGCTACACCTTC; cdr3_aa: CASSLPGTGIWDGYTF
j_call: TRBJ1-2; clone_size: -; d_call: -; v_call: TRBV15; cdr3_nt: TGTGCCACCAGCAGAGCGGCGGGGACCTATGGCTACACCTTC; cdr3_aa: CATSRAAGTYGYTF
j_call: TRBJ2-1; clone_size: -; d_call: -; v_call: TRBV9; cdr3_nt: TGTGCCAGCAGCGCCAGCTACAATGAGCAGTTCTTC; cdr3_aa: CASSASYNEQFF
j_call: TRBJ2-3; clone_size: -; d_call: -; v_call: TRBV29-1; cdr3_nt: TGCAGCGTTGAAGAAGGTACAGATACGCAGTATTTT; cdr3_aa: CSVEEGTDTQYF
j_call: TRBJ2-5; clone_size: -; d_call: TRBD1; v_call: TRBV5-1; cdr3_nt: TGCGCCAGCAGCATTAGGACAGGGGAAGAGACCCAGTACTTC; cdr3_aa: CASSIRTGEETQYF
j_call: TRBJ2-3; clone_size: -; d_call: -; v_call: TRBV4-1; cdr3_nt: TGCGCCAGCAGCTCCCTCGGCAGGGGTAGCACAGATACGCAGTATTTT; cdr3_aa: CASSSLGRGSTDTQYF
j_call: TRBJ1-2; clone_size: -; d_call: TRBD1; v_call: TRBV28; cdr3_nt: TGTGCCAGCAGGCCGGGACAGGGGAATGGCTACACCTTC; cdr3_aa: CASRPGQGNGYTF
j_call: TRBJ2-7; clone_size: -; d_call: TRBD2; v_call: TRBV9; cdr3_nt: TGTGCCAGCAGTGCCGGACTAGCGGGAGGTCCCTACGAGCAGTACTTC; cdr3_aa: CASSAGLAGGPYEQYF
j_call: TRBJ2-5; clone_size: -; d_call: -; v_call: TRBV10-3; cdr3_nt: TGTGCCATCAGTGGGAGCTCGGAGACCCAGTACTTC; cdr3_aa: CAISGSSETQYF
j_call: TRBJ2-7; clone_size: -; d_call: -; v_call: TRBV29-1; cdr3_nt: TGCAGCGTTGGACCTGGCGGAGAGTACGAGCAGTACTTC; cdr3_aa: CSVGPGGEYEQYF
j_call: TRBJ1-4; clone_size: -; d_call: -; v_call: TRBV7-9; cdr3_nt: TGTGCCAGCAGCTTAGTGGCAAATGAAAAACTGTTTTTT; cdr3_aa: CASSLVANEKLFF
j_call: TRBJ1-2; clone_size: -; d_call: -; v_call: TRBV5-6; cdr3_nt: TGTGCCAGCACCACGGGAGTGGGGCTCTTCTTTGGCTACACCTTC; cdr3_aa: CASTTGVGLFFGYTF
j_call: TRBJ2-7; clone_size: -; d_call: -; v_call: TRBV2; cdr3_nt: TGTGCCAGCAGCGGGCCCGTCCGGGACCGGCCCTCCTACGAGCAGTACTTC; cdr3_aa: CASSGPVRDRPSYEQYF
j_call: TRBJ2-5; clone_size: -; d_call: -; v_call: TRBV14; cdr3_nt: TGTGCCAGCAGCCAAGAAGTGGAAGAGACCCAGTACTTC; cdr3_aa: CASSQEVEETQYF